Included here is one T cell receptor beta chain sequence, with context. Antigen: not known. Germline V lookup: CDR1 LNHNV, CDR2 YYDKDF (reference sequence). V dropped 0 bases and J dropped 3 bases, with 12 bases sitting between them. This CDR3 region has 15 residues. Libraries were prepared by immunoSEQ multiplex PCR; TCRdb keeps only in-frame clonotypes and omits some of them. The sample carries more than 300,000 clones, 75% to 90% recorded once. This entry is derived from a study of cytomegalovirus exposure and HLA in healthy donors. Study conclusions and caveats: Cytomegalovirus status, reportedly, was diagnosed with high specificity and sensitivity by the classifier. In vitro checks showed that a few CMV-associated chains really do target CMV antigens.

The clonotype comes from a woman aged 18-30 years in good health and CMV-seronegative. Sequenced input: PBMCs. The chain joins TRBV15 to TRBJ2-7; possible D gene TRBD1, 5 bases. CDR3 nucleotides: TGTGCCACCAGCAGAGATTTGTGGCAGGGCTACGAGCAGTACTTC. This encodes CATSRDLWQGYEQYF. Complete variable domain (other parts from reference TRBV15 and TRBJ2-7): DAMVIQNPRYQVTQFGKPVTLSCSQTLNHNVMYWYQQKSSQAPKLLFHYYDKDFNNEADTPDNFQSRRPNTSFCFLDIRSPGLGDTAMYLCATSRDLWQGYEQYFGPGTRLTVT.